Shown below are 6 T cell receptor beta chains from a single sample sequenced in a study of human T cells and chemical hapten exposure. TCRdb ran MiXCR on the RACE reads and lists one entry per CDR3 protein. The sample consists of 150,000 to 200,000 distinct CDR3 sequences, around 15% of them appearing once. Time point given: patch test 1, 2 weeks after DPC sensitization. The treatment denotes: therapeutic diphenylcyclopropenone sensitization with weekly scalp DPC. Here the sequenced sample was whole blood, taken in connection with sensitization to the hapten diphenylcyclopropenone (DPC). These receptors were collected from a woman aged 25 to 45 with alopecia areata. Some clones in this sample may be carry-over from other donors' samples.

This clonotype was seen more than once but under ten times. The genes are TRBV20-1 and TRBJ2-5; 12 nucleotides align to TRBD2. Looked up from germline, CDR1 is DFQATT and CDR2 is SNEGSKA (reference sequence). The CDR3 extends over 16 amino acids. The ends lost 5 bases at V and 2 bases at J; junction bases unmatched: 9. For the CDR3, the DNA is TGCAGTGCTTTCTCTGGACTAGCGGGAATTCAAGAGACCCAGTACTTC. Translation gives CSAFSGLAGIQETQYF.

This clonotype has a count of ten or more. The gene calls are TRBV7-9 and TRBJ1-2, with 7 positions matching TRBD1. The V segment lost 2 bases and the J segment 0 bases; nucleotides outside the gene matches: 9. Germline CDR1 reads SEHNR; CDR2 reads FQNEAQ (reference sequence). This CDR3 is built from 17 residues. The CDR3: CASSLSGTGATNYGYTF. The DNA of the CDR3 is TGTGCCAGCAGCTTATCGGGTACAGGGGCGACTAACTATGGCTACACCTTC.

This chain links TRBV23-1 with TRBJ2-7; TRBD1 agrees at 7 bases. TRBV23-1 is an ORF, with its function uncertain. The J segment lost 0 bases and the V segment lost 6 bases, leaving 8 bases of the junction unmatched. CDR3 size: 15 residues. CDR3 sequence reads: CASRKGQRSSYEQYF. DNA for the CDR3: TGCGCCAGCAGGAAGGGACAGAGGAGCTCCTACGAGCAGTACTTC.

V is TRBV29-1 and J is TRBJ1-1; D is unclear. The CDR3 has 12 residues. In germline, CDR1 is SQVTM, CDR2 ANQGSEA. DNA for the CDR3: TGCAGTGCAAACAGAATGAACACTGAAGCTTTCTTT. Encoded protein: CSANRMNTEAFF.

The table lists this clonotype with a few counts. This chain connects TRBV24-1 to TRBJ2-5, with D maybe TRBD1 (6 bases). The ends were cut back, 4 bases at V and 1 base at J, with 12 bases in the middle. The length of the CDR3 is 15 residues. Per the germline V gene, CDR1 is KGHDR and CDR2 is SFDVKD. CDR3 in DNA: TGTGCCACCAGTGACCGAAGACAGGTCCAAGAGACCCAGTACTTC. It is translated as CATSDRRQVQETQYF.

This chain uses TRBV12-3 or TRBV12-4 with TRBJ1-1, with D perhaps matching TRBD1 (6 bases). V was cut by 3 bases and J by 4 bases, with 9 bases left in between. The CDR3 is 13 residues long. CDR3 coding DNA: TGTGCCAGCAGTTTCGGCAGGGGCACTGAAGCTTTCTTT. Translating gives CASSFGRGTEAFF.